Below are 7 T cell receptor beta chains sequenced from a single sample in a study of identical twins' blood T cells. TCRdb fed the 5' RACE reads into MiXCR, producing one record per CDR3 protein. The table has a few hundred thousand distinct CDR3 sequences, roughly 30% seen once. Sequencing input: PBMCs. Receptors originate from a woman between 18 and 55 years old in good health.

The V and J genes are TRBV11-2 and TRBJ2-3, with 11 bases identical to TRBD2. Germline CDR1 reads SGHAT; CDR2 reads FQNNGV. The CDR3 has 17 amino acids. V lost 4 bases, J lost 5 bases, and 11 bases stayed unmatched. The CDR3 region has the DNA TGTGCCAGCAGCTCCTTTCTAGCGGGAGGACATCAAGATACGCAGTATTTT. It is translated as CASSSFLAGGHQDTQYF.

This clonotype was found a few times. The chain carries TRBV12-3 or TRBV12-4 and TRBJ2-2; TRBD2 matches 8 bases. CDR3 size: 15 residues. J lost 0 bases, V lost 6 bases, and 3 bases had no gene match. The CDR3 loop reads CASRLSGANTGELFF. The CDR3 DNA follows: TGTGCCAGCAGACTTAGCGGGGCGAACACCGGGGAGCTGTTTTTT.

Only a few counts were recorded for this clonotype. The gene calls are TRBV19 and TRBJ1-5; 11 nucleotides align to TRBD1. The CDR3 contains 15 residues. Germline V gene lookup returns CDR1 LNHDA and CDR2 SQIVND (reference sequence). Losses at the gene ends were 6 bases for V and 4 bases for J; bases not matched to a gene: 5. The CDR3 DNA reads as TGTGCCAGTAGAGAGGGACAGGGGGTGAATCAGCCCCAGCATTTT. It is translated as CASREGQGVNQPQHF.

V and J are TRBV3-1 and TRBJ1-1, with TRBD1 as a possible D gene (6 bases). Germline CDR1 LGHDT, CDR2 YNNKEL (reference sequence). There are 14 residues in the CDR3. V gave up 6 bases and J gave up 4 bases, with 15 bases separating them. CDR3 sequence (DNA): TGTGCCAGCAGGACCGGACAGTTGAGCACTGAAGCTTTCTTT. Translating gives CASRTGQLSTEAFF.

This clonotype has just a few counts. V gene TRBV20-1 combines with J gene TRBJ1-1, with TRBD1 identical over 8 bases. J was trimmed by 5 bases and V by 3 bases; bases with no gene match: 8. The CDR3 length is 14 residues. The germline gives CDR1 DFQATT, CDR2 SNEGSKA (reference sequence). The CDR3: CSARGRGRSTEAFF. In nucleotides, the CDR3 is TGCAGTGCTAGGGGCAGGGGGCGCAGTACTGAAGCTTTCTTT.

The chain uses TRBV5-1 and TRBJ1-1, with D possibly being TRBD1 (5 bases). Looked up from germline, CDR1 is SGHRS and CDR2 is YFSETQ. Trimming pared 4 bases from V and 5 bases from J, leaving 21 bases between. This CDR3 region has 16 residues. CDR3 sequence (DNA): TGCGCCAGCAGCCCATGGGTTTACGGGGGTGGGACTGAAGCTTTCTTT. Amino acid sequence: CASSPWVYGGGTEAFF.

The chain is built from TRBV30 and TRBJ1-1; D possibly corresponds to TRBD1 (5 bases). Germline loops: CDR1 GTSNPN, CDR2 SVGIG (reference sequence). Trimming stripped 4 bases from V and 5 bases from J, with 14 bases between. This CDR3 has 13 amino acids. CDR3 sequence (DNA): TGTGCCTGGAATCCCAGGGCGAGGACTGAAGCTTTCTTT. Its translation: CAWNPRARTEAFF.